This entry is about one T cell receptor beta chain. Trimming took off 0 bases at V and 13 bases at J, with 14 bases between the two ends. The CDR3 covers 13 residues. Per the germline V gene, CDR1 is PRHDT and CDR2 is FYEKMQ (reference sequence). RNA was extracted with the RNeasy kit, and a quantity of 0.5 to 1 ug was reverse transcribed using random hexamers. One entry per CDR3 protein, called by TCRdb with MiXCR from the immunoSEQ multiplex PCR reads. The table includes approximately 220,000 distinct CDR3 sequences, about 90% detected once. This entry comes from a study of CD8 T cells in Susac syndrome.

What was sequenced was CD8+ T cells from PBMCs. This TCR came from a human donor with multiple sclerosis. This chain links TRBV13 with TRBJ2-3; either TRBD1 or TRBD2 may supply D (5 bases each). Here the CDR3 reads CASSLGGDPLEYF. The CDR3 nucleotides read TGTGCCAGCAGCTTAGGCGGGGACCCGCTTGAGTATTTT.